The 16 T cell receptor beta chains given below trace back to one sample, sequenced in a study of T cells in Graves' hyperthyroidism and ophthalmopathy. There were TCR beta CDR3 regions amplified from RNA transcripts. The HTBI primer set drove a first-round RT-PCR of the TCR CDR3. TCRdb reprocessed the multiplex PCR reads via MiXCR and lists one record per CDR3 protein. The profile shows around 450,000 distinct CDR3 sequences, about an eighth of them singletons. Sequenced: blood. These receptors were taken from a young woman with Graves' hyperthyroidism.

This clonotype was seen only a few times. CDR3 coding DNA: TGTGCCAGCAGCTTGAGACTGGCAAATAATTCACCCCTCCACTTT. Translated, it gives CASSLRLANNSPLHF. The V call is TRBV7-2, the J call TRBJ1-6; no clear D gene. V was shortened by 3 bases and J by 5 bases, with 11 bases between the two germline ends. This CDR3 is 15 amino acids long. From germline, CDR1 is SGHTA and CDR2 FQGNSA.

At least ten counts were recorded for this clonotype. The rearrangement links TRBV5-6 to TRBJ1-5, with D maybe TRBD1 (5 bases). Trimming took 4 bases from V and 4 from J, leaving 21 bases between them. Looked up from germline, CDR1 is SGHDT and CDR2 is YYEEEE. The CDR3 sequence is 17 residues long. The CDR3: CASSRLGPRGDNQPQHF. The CDR3, as DNA: TGTGCCAGCAGCCGGCTAGGCCCGAGGGGTGATAATCAGCCCCAGCATTTT. The full variable domain, in which reference TRBV5-6 and TRBJ1-5 provide the parts outside the CDR3, is DAGVTQSPTHLIKTRGQQVTLRCSPKSGHDTVSWYQQALGQGPQFIFQYYEEEERQRGNFPDRFSGHQFPNYSSELNVNALLLGDSALYLCASSRLGPRGDNQPQHFGDGTRLSIL.

There are many counts of this clonotype. CDR3 residues: CASSFGSSGGNEQFF. The DNA for the CDR3 is TGTGCCAGCAGTTTTGGGTCTAGCGGAGGGAATGAGCAGTTCTTC. This rearrangement joins TRBV28 to TRBJ2-1; 7 nucleotides align to TRBD2. The CDR3 spans 15 residues. V shed 3 bases, J shed 7 bases, and the junction held 9 bases outside the gene matches. Germline-derived CDR1 and CDR2 are MDHEN and SYDVKM. The whole variable domain, filled in from reference TRBV28 and TRBJ2-1, reads DVKVTQSSRYLVKRTGEKVFLECVQDMDHENMFWYRQDPGLGLRLIYFSYDVKMKEKGDIPEGYSVSREKKERFSLILESASTNQTSMYLCASSFGSSGGNEQFFGPGTRLTVL.

This clonotype was picked up many times. The chain uses TRBV11-2 and TRBJ2-3, with D uncertain. Germline CDR1 and CDR2: SGHAT and FQNNGV. Trimming removed 5 bases from V and 4 bases from J, with 10 bases in between. The CDR3 covers 13 residues. The CDR3 DNA is TGTGCCAGCAGCCTCCGACCCCCAGATACGCAGTATTTT. Amino acids: CASSLRPPDTQYF.

This clonotype was detected many times. The chain recombines TRBV7-9 with TRBJ2-7; the D gene is possibly TRBD1 (5 bases). The CDR3 totals 15 residues. V lost 1 base to trimming and J lost 0 bases, with 10 bases between them. Germline values: CDR1 SEHNR, CDR2 FQNEAQ (reference sequence). The chain's CDR3 is CASSLVGPHSYEQYF. Here the CDR3 DNA reads TGTGCCAGCAGCTTAGTGGGGCCTCACTCCTACGAGCAGTACTTC.

This clonotype was detected a few times. The J gene is TRBJ2-1, the V gene TRBV6-1, with D possibly being TRBD2 (5 bases). The ends were cut back, 6 bases at V and 7 bases at J, with 7 bases in the middle. Germline CDR1 reads MNHNS; CDR2 reads SASEGT. The CDR3 extends over 11 amino acids. The CDR3 DNA reads TGTGCCAGCAGGACTATTAATGAGCAGTTCTTC. Protein: CASRTINEQFF.

In this sample, this clonotype turned up many times. CDR3 DNA: TGTGCCAGCACCGACGGGTCAGCGTATGAGCAGTTCTTC. Amino acid sequence: CASTDGSAYEQFF. The chain has TRBV2 and TRBJ2-1; D remains ambiguous. Germline V CDR1 and CDR2: SNHLY, FYNNEI. The V end lost 7 bases, the J end lost 8 bases, and 15 bases lay between the germline ends. The CDR3 totals 13 residues.

V gene TRBV9 combines with J gene TRBJ2-3; no reliable D call. Germline V lookup: CDR1 SGDLS, CDR2 YYNGEE. This CDR3 is 15 amino acids long. Trimming pared 4 bases from V and 0 bases from J, leaving 12 bases between. The CDR3: CASSPVASSTDTQYF. CDR3 coding DNA: TGTGCCAGCAGCCCGGTGGCGTCTAGCACAGATACGCAGTATTTT. The full variable domain, in which reference TRBV9 and TRBJ2-3 provide the parts outside the CDR3, is DSGVTQTPKHLITATGQRVTLRCSPRSGDLSVYWYQQSLDQGLQFLIQYYNGEERAKGNILERFSAQQFPDLHSELNLSSLELGDSALYFCASSPVASSTDTQYFGPGTRLTVL.

This clonotype was recorded many times. This rearrangement joins TRBV5-1 to TRBJ1-1; D ambiguous. CDR1 is SGHRS and CDR2 is YFSETQ in the germline V gene. This CDR3 has 14 residues. Trimming left V 3 bases short and J 0 bases short, with 9 bases between. CDR3 sequence (DNA): TGCGCCAGCAGCTCGTTGACGGTGAACACTGAAGCTTTCTTT. Amino acids: CASSSLTVNTEAFF.

This rearrangement joins TRBV4-1 to TRBJ2-7; D gene uncertain. The CDR3 runs 13 residues. In germline, CDR1 is MGHRA, CDR2 YSYEKL. The V gene lost 2 bases and the J gene lost 2 bases, with 7 bases spanning the gap. This CDR3 reads CASSQSRPYEQYF. The CDR3 DNA is TGCGCCAGCAGCCAATCCAGACCCTACGAGCAGTACTTC.

This clonotype was counted ten times or more. The chain employs TRBV28 and TRBJ1-1; tentatively, D is TRBD1 (6 bases). Germline V gives CDR1 MDHEN, CDR2 SYDVKM. V shed 2 bases and J shed 1 base, with 14 bases lying between them. The CDR3 is 16 amino acids. Written as DNA, the CDR3 is TGTGCCAGCAGTTTAGAGGCGGCAGGGGAGAACACTGAAGCTTTCTTT. It encodes CASSLEAAGENTEAFF.

This sequence joins TRBV4-3 and TRBJ1-2, with a weak D call TRBD1 (6 bases). Germline V gene data show CDR1 as LGHNA and CDR2 as YSLEER. There are 15 residues in the CDR3. V lost 0 bases and J 7 bases, leaving 15 bases between the germline ends. The CDR3 region has the DNA TGCGCCAGCAGCCAAGATCCTACAGGGACAAGTGGCTACACCTTC. This codes for CASSQDPTGTSGYTF.

This chain links TRBV18 with TRBJ2-2; no clear D gene. Trimming shortened V by 0 bases and J by 4 bases, and 15 bases separated the two germline ends. The CDR3 covers 17 residues. Germline loops: CDR1 KGHSH, CDR2 LQKENI. As DNA, the CDR3 is TGTGCCAGCTCACCACCTGCGTTTGCCACCCGCACCGGGGAGCTGTTTTTT. Translation: CASSPPAFATRTGELFF.

Many counts were recorded for this clonotype. This chain joins TRBV5-1 and TRBJ1-2; no definite D call. The CDR3 covers 14 residues. Trimming took 3 bases from V and 0 from J, leaving 9 bases between them. Germline-derived CDR1 and CDR2 are SGHRS and YFSETQ. The CDR3 spells CASSSRIANYGYTF. In DNA, the CDR3 is TGCGCCAGCAGCTCACGGATAGCTAACTATGGCTACACCTTC.

The table lists this clonotype with a few counts. CDR3 bases: TGTGCCAGCAGCGAGGGGATGAACTACGAGCAGTACTTC. It is translated as CASSEGMNYEQYF. The chain has TRBV9 and TRBJ2-7, with D perhaps matching TRBD1 (5 bases). CDR3 length equals 13 residues. Between the trimmed V and J ends, which lost 3 bases and 3 bases, there was a span of 10 bases. From germline, CDR1 is SGDLS and CDR2 YYNGEE. The full variable domain, in which reference TRBV9 and TRBJ2-7 provide the parts outside the CDR3, is DSGVTQTPKHLITATGQRVTLRCSPRSGDLSVYWYQQSLDQGLQFLIQYYNGEERAKGNILERFSAQQFPDLHSELNLSSLELGDSALYFCASSEGMNYEQYFGPGTRLTVT.

The chain couples TRBV28 to TRBJ1-6, with D unresolved. In germline, CDR1 is MDHEN, CDR2 SYDVKM. Trimming removed 7 bases from V and 7 bases from J, with 17 bases in between. This CDR3 contains 15 residues. The CDR3 DNA reads TGTGCCAGCACTCCGGGGTCGCCGGCCAATTCACCCCTCCACTTT. Its protein is CASTPGSPANSPLHF. The full variable domain, completed using reference TRBV28 and TRBJ1-6, is DVKVTQSSRYLVKRTGEKVFLECVQDMDHENMFWYRQDPGLGLRLIYFSYDVKMKEKGDIPEGYSVSREKKERFSLILESASTNQTSMYLCASTPGSPANSPLHFGNGTRLTVT.